The 22 T cell receptor beta chains given below trace back to one sample, sequenced in a study of T cell repertoires in cytomegalovirus infection. No antigen is known for these receptors. One entry per CDR3 protein, called by TCRdb with MiXCR from the reads. This sample carries about 920,000 distinct CDR3 sequences, roughly 30% of them seen once, and the ten largest clones take roughly 12%. Sample: cultured CD8+ T cells from PBMCs, taken from culture after CMV antigen stimulation. These receptors all stem from a human donor in good health (CMV status not recorded). Some clones in this sample may be carry-over from other donors' samples.

This clonotype came up a few times. The V gene is TRBV7-6, the J gene TRBJ1-6, with 7 bases matching TRBD1. V lost 8 bases and J lost 3; bases outside the gene matches: 1. Germline V gene data show CDR1 as SGHVS and CDR2 as FNYEAQ. CDR3 size: 13 residues. The CDR3 protein is CASGDSYNSPLHF. The CDR3 bases are TGTGCCAGCGGGGACAGCTATAATTCACCCCTCCACTTT.

This clonotype has ten or more counts. The V call is TRBV7-2, the J call TRBJ2-3; TRBD2 matches at 10 bases. The CDR3 consists of 16 residues. With 2 bases clipped from V and 5 bases from J, the junction kept 7 bases outside the gene matches. CDR1 SGHTA and CDR2 FQGNSA come from the germline V gene. The CDR3: CASSLRQRGGIDTQYF. In DNA form, the CDR3 reads TGTGCCAGCAGCTTACGTCAGCGGGGGGGCATAGATACGCAGTATTTT.

The V call is TRBV24-1, the J call TRBJ2-2, with D tentatively TRBD2 (7 bases). Germline V lookup: CDR1 KGHDR, CDR2 SFDVKD. The CDR3 is 15 amino acids. V gave up 4 bases and J gave up 3 bases, with 11 bases separating them. This CDR3 reads CATSESGGYTGELFF. The CDR3 DNA reads as TGTGCCACCAGTGAGTCGGGGGGCTACACCGGGGAGCTGTTTTTT.

The sample holds a few counts of this clonotype. CDR3 in DNA: TGTGCCAGCAGGTGGACTAGCGGGGGGGACCCAGATACGCAGTATTTT. Protein product: CASRWTSGGDPDTQYF. This rearrangement joins TRBV7-9 to TRBJ2-3; TRBD2 matches at 15 bases. Germline V lookup: CDR1 SEHNR, CDR2 FQNEAQ (reference sequence). The CDR3 is 16 residues long. J was trimmed by 4 bases and V by 6 bases; bases with no gene match: 5.

This chain uses TRBV5-1 with TRBJ1-2, with D tentatively TRBD1 (5 bases). The V end was cut by 6 bases, the J end by 4 bases, with 16 bases between. The germline V gene encodes CDR1 SGHRS and CDR2 YFSETQ. This CDR3 contains 14 residues. The CDR3 is CASTGEGVGYGYTF. The DNA of the CDR3 is TGCGCCAGCACCGGGGAAGGGGTCGGCTATGGCTACACCTTC.

The chain joins TRBV7-9 to TRBJ1-1, with TRBD1 as a possible D gene (5 bases). The CDR3 has 13 residues. Deletions cut 5 bases from V and 7 bases from J, with 14 bases between. CDR1 is SEHNR, CDR2 FQNEAQ, per germline (reference sequence). The CDR3: CASSLGPTYEAFF. The CDR3 DNA is TGTGCCAGCAGCCTGGGACCGACATATGAAGCTTTCTTT.

This clonotype was detected only a few times. This chain connects TRBV5-4 to TRBJ2-5; the D is unclear. The CDR3 has 17 residues. V was pared by 1 base and J by 2 bases, with 18 bases between. Germline lookup yields CDR1 SGHNT and CDR2 YYREEE (reference sequence). The CDR3 sequence: CASSLYMASWGQETQYF. Written as DNA, the CDR3 is TGTGCCAGCAGCTTGTATATGGCTAGTTGGGGTCAAGAGACCCAGTACTTC.

In its sample, this clonotype was seen a few times. The chain uses TRBV4-2 and TRBJ2-1; the match to TRBD1 covers 10 bases. V lost 0 bases to trimming and J lost 0 bases; unmatched junction nucleotides: 11. Germline-derived CDR1 and CDR2 are LGHNA and YNFKEQ. The CDR3 has 20 amino acids. The CDR3 spells CASSQDSGTGAVSSYNEQFF. CDR3 nucleotide sequence: TGTGCCAGCAGCCAAGATTCCGGGACAGGGGCCGTCAGCTCCTACAATGAGCAGTTCTTC.

The V and J genes are TRBV15 and TRBJ2-2, with 10 bases aligning to TRBD1. J was trimmed by 5 bases and V by 2 bases; bases with no gene match: 11. The CDR3 is 18 amino acids. Germline loops: CDR1 LNHNV, CDR2 YYDKDF (reference sequence). The CDR3 DNA sequence: TGTGCCACCAGCAGAAACTTAAGGGACAGGGGAAGAACCGGGGAGCTGTTTTTT. This translates into CATSRNLRDRGRTGELFF. Using reference TRBV15 and TRBJ2-2 for the parts outside the CDR3, the full variable domain is DAMVIQNPRYQVTQFGKPVTLSCSQTLNHNVMYWYQQKSSQAPKLLFHYYDKDFNNEADTPDNFQSRRPNTSFCFLDIRSPGLGDTAMYLCATSRNLRDRGRTGELFFGEGSRLTVL.

This clonotype was recorded many times. This rearrangement joins TRBV5-1 to TRBJ1-2; 9 nucleotides line up with TRBD1. The CDR3 contains 16 residues. Germline CDR1 and CDR2: SGHRS and YFSETQ. V was pared by 2 bases and J by 3 bases, with 8 bases of the junction left unmatched. This chain's CDR3 is CASSLTGTGLHYGYTF. DNA of the CDR3: TGCGCCAGCAGCTTAACCGGGACAGGGCTACACTATGGCTACACCTTC.

The rearrangement uses TRBV6-1 and TRBJ2-7; 10 nucleotides align to TRBD1. V was pared by 5 bases and J by 3 bases, with 7 bases of the junction left unmatched. Germline values: CDR1 MNHNS, CDR2 SASEGT. There are 15 residues in the CDR3. CDR3 sequence: CASSSPGTGVYEQYF. For the CDR3, the DNA is TGTGCCAGCAGTTCCCCAGGGACAGGGGTCTACGAGCAGTACTTC.

A few counts support this clonotype. The chain is built from TRBV27 and TRBJ1-5; TRBD1 agrees at 8 bases. The V gene end was trimmed by 5 bases and the J gene end by 7 bases; junction bases not matched to a gene: 7. Per the germline V gene, CDR1 is MNHEY and CDR2 is SMNVEV (reference sequence). This CDR3 spans 14 amino acids. The CDR3 loop is CASSDGQGIQPQHF. As DNA, the CDR3 is TGTGCCAGCAGTGACGGACAGGGTATACAGCCCCAGCATTTT.

The chain employs TRBV6-1 and TRBJ1-1; D possibly corresponds to TRBD1 (6 bases). Germline CDR1 reads MNHNS; CDR2 reads SASEGT. The length of the CDR3 is 11 residues. The germline V and J ends were trimmed by 8 bases and 8 bases, with 12 bases remaining between them. This CDR3 reads CASPGQDEAFF. CDR3 nucleotide sequence: TGTGCCAGCCCGGGACAAGACGAAGCTTTCTTT.

J is TRBJ2-3 and V is TRBV29-1, with TRBD2 matching 8 bases. After removal of 3 bases from V and 3 bases from J, the junction contained 5 bases not matched to a gene. The length of the CDR3 is 14 residues. Germline V CDR1 and CDR2: SQVTM, ANQGSEA. The CDR3 bases are TGCAGCGTTGACGCCGGGGGGGCAACAGATACGCAGTATTTT. It encodes CSVDAGGATDTQYF.

The rearrangement links TRBV27 to TRBJ1-5; D ambiguous. V was trimmed by 4 bases and J by 0 bases, leaving 7 bases between them. CDR1 MNHEY and CDR2 SMNVEV come from the germline V gene (reference sequence). The CDR3 sequence is 14 residues long. The CDR3 region has the DNA TGTGCCAGCAGTTCCAAGAATAGCAATCAGCCCCAGCATTTT. Protein: CASSSKNSNQPQHF.

V usage is TRBV29-1 and J usage is TRBJ2-2; TRBD1 matches 8 bases. With V trimmed by 0 bases and J by 7 bases, 7 bases remained unmatched. Germline V CDR1 and CDR2: SQVTM, ANQGSEA. The CDR3 contains 15 residues. CDR3 bases: TGCAGCGTTGAAGATGTCGGACAGGGTGGCGGGGAGCTGTTTTTT. It yields the protein CSVEDVGQGGGELFF.

The chain carries TRBV4-1 and TRBJ2-7, with D unresolved. Trimming pared 0 bases from V and 5 bases from J, leaving 11 bases between. Germline CDR1 MGHRA, CDR2 YSYEKL. The CDR3 has 14 residues. The CDR3 loop is CASSQDSDADEQYF. The CDR3 region has the DNA TGCGCCAGCAGCCAAGATAGTGATGCCGACGAGCAGTACTTC.

The V and J genes are TRBV15 and TRBJ2-5; TRBD2 aligns across 7 bases. Trimming at V came to 0 bases and at J to 2 bases, leaving 3 bases not matched to a gene. The CDR3 spans 15 residues. Germline CDR1 and CDR2: LNHNV and YYDKDF (reference sequence). The chain's CDR3 is CATSREGGGQETQYF. CDR3 nucleotides: TGTGCCACCAGCAGAGAGGGCGGGGGTCAAGAGACCCAGTACTTC.

The chain combines TRBV19 with TRBJ1-2; D ambiguous. The CDR3 totals 15 residues. The V gene lost 1 base and the J gene lost 2 bases, with 11 bases spanning the gap. Germline CDR1 is LNHDA and CDR2 is SQIVND (reference sequence). CDR3 amino acids: CASSIGAELNYGYTF. The DNA for the CDR3 is TGTGCCAGTAGTATAGGCGCCGAACTAAACTATGGCTACACCTTC.

This clonotype occurred many times. The CDR3 region has the DNA TGTGCCAGCAGCCCAACCTTCAACTCCTCTAGCAATCAGCCCCAGCATTTT. This sequence encodes CASSPTFNSSSNQPQHF. V is TRBV7-2 and J is TRBJ1-5; no reliable D call. The germline V gene encodes CDR1 SGHTA and CDR2 FQGNSA. The CDR3 length is 17 residues. Trimming cost V 5 bases and J 0 bases, with 17 bases left between them.

This clonotype showed up many times. The gene calls are TRBV7-9 and TRBJ2-1, with TRBD2 identical over 14 bases. The CDR3 sequence is 16 residues long. Germline loops: CDR1 SEHNR, CDR2 FQNEAQ (reference sequence). Losses at the gene ends were 6 bases for V and 8 bases for J; bases not matched to a gene: 9. For the CDR3, the DNA is TGTGCCAGCAGTTGGCCGACTAGCGGGGGGGCCGATGAGCAGTTCTTC. Its translation is CASSWPTSGGADEQFF.

This clonotype was counted a few times. This chain connects TRBV7-6 to TRBJ2-2, with TRBD2 matching 8 bases. After removal of 1 base from V and 2 bases from J, the junction contained 3 bases not matched to a gene. The CDR3 is 16 residues long. Germline CDR1 SGHVS, CDR2 FNYEAQ. Here the CDR3 DNA reads TGTGCCAGCAGCTTAGATGCGGGGGGAAACACCGGGGAGCTGTTTTTT. Protein: CASSLDAGGNTGELFF.